The clone carrying this T cell receptor beta chain was picked up a small number of times. Together with a sample-barcoded 5' primer, a J-beta primer mix was included in a second PCR lasting about 7 to 11 cycles. MiXCR, run by TCRdb on the 5' RACE reads, gives a single entry per CDR3 protein. The sample lists roughly 800,000 distinct CDR3 sequences; approximately 24% were seen once. The data were obtained in a study of blood T cells in healthy people across ages. CDR1 is MDHEN, CDR2 SYDVKM, per germline. The length of the CDR3 is 15 residues. The same sample was also studied in work on T cells of mothers and their children. That work contributes: Thymic selection shapes TCR recombination output similarly in related and unrelated pairs.

Sequencing used blood. The chain joins TRBV28 to TRBJ2-1, with TRBD1 matching 8 bases. The DNA end is a closer match to TRBJ2-7, so the J assignment may be wrong. This TCR derives from a boy between 5 and 17 years old in good health. The DNA for the CDR3 is TGTGCCAGCAGAAAGTCCCTAGACAGGGGATACGAGCAGTACTTC. It translates to CASRKSLDRGYEQYF.